These T cell receptor beta chains were read from a single sample in a study of cytomegalovirus exposure and HLA in healthy donors. Method: immunoSEQ multiplex PCR; TCRdb's copy keeps in-frame clones and lacks some. The profile covers nearly 70,000 clones, with 74% appearing a single time and around 10% taken by the ten largest. Sequencing input: PBMCs. These receptors originate from a woman aged 55-75 years in good health and CMV-seropositive. Each CDR3 is given with its conserved first and last residue. The D gene is left open where the match is weak. Clone size is not always given. Where it is, it says once, few, many or a class for expanded clones.

clone_size,d_call,j_call,v_call,cdr3_aa,cdr3_nt
.,.,TRBJ1-2,TRBV5-6,CASSLFGGADYGYTF,TGTGCCAGCAGCTTGTTTGGGGGCGCTGACTATGGCTACACCTTC
few,TRBD1,TRBJ2-7,TRBV4-1,CASSLAGTGAYEQYF,TGCGCCAGCAGCCTGGCCGGGACAGGGGCCTACGAGCAGTACTTC
.,.,TRBJ1-4,TRBV27,CASSPQGSTNEKLFF,TGTGCCAGCAGTCCGCAGGGTTCGACTAATGAAAAACTGTTTTTT
.,.,TRBJ2-1,TRBV25-1,CASSEFGRGSSYNEQFF,TGTGCCAGCAGTGAATTTGGGCGGGGAAGCTCCTACAATGAGCAGTTCTTC
.,TRBD1,TRBJ2-1,TRBV4-1,CASSLTRDRGLNEQFF,TGCGCCAGCAGCCTTACGAGGGACAGGGGGCTTAATGAGCAGTTCTTC
.,.,TRBJ2-2,TRBV13,CASSIEATATGELFF,TGTGCCAGCAGTATCGAGGCGACAGCCACCGGGGAGCTGTTTTTT
.,.,TRBJ1-5,TRBV2,CASSEATGNHQPQHF,TGTGCCAGCAGTGAAGCAACGGGGAATCATCAGCCCCAGCATTTT
.,.,TRBJ1-1,TRBV7-9,CASSLDAGSRTEAFF,TGTGCCAGCAGCTTAGATGCGGGGAGTCGCACTGAAGCTTTCTTT
once,.,TRBJ1-1,TRBV5-4,CASSLADRDEAFF,TGTGCCAGCAGCTTGGCCGACAGAGATGAAGCTTTCTTT
.,TRBD1,TRBJ1-2,TRBV11-2,CASSLDPGQENGYTF,TGTGCCAGCAGCTTAGACCCGGGACAGGAGAATGGCTACACCTTC
.,TRBD2,TRBJ2-5,TRBV19,CASSIGTSGGAGRKTQYF,TGTGCCAGTAGTATTGGAACTAGCGGGGGGGCTGGGCGAAAGACCCAGTACTTC
.,TRBD2,TRBJ2-7,TRBV18,CASSPGTSNEQYF,TGTGCCAGCTCACCCGGGACTAGCAACGAGCAGTACTTC
.,TRBD1,TRBJ2-3,TRBV27,CASTPSPKGGITDTQYF,TGTGCCAGCACCCCCAGCCCCAAAGGGGGCATCACAGATACGCAGTATTTT
.,.,TRBJ1-5,TRBV30,CAWSGQGGQPQHF,TGTGCCTGGAGTGGGCAGGGCGGCCAGCCCCAGCATTTT
.,.,TRBJ1-2,TRBV5-1,CASSLEGDRQRGYTF,TGCGCCAGCAGCTTGGAGGGGGACCGCCAACGAGGCTACACCTTC
.,.,TRBJ1-6,TRBV2,CASSRTPGNSPLHF,TGTGCCAGCAGTAGGACTCCCGGTAATTCACCCCTCCACTTT
.,TRBD1,TRBJ2-7,TRBV5-4,CASSSGTGNYEQYF,TGTGCCAGCAGTTCCGGGACAGGGAACTACGAGCAGTACTTC
.,.,TRBJ2-7,TRBV27,CASRRTLGVGEQYF,TGTGCCAGCAGGCGGACTCTGGGAGTGGGTGAGCAGTACTTC
few,TRBD1,TRBJ1-1,TRBV6-6,CASSYGPGQGAAEAFF,TGTGCCAGCAGTTACGGTCCGGGACAGGGGGCTGCTGAAGCTTTCTTT
.,.,TRBJ1-2,TRBV6-4,CASSPTRGANYGYTF,TGTGCCAGCAGTCCGACCCGCGGGGCTAACTATGGCTACACCTTC
.,.,TRBJ1-2,TRBV7-2,CASSQGAGLYGYTF,TGTGCCAGCTCGCAAGGAGCAGGGCTCTATGGCTACACCTTC
.,.,TRBJ1-5,TRBV12-5,CASGSEAGNQPQHF,TGTGCTAGTGGTTCGGAGGCTGGCAATCAGCCCCAGCATTTT
.,TRBD1,TRBJ2-1,TRBV19,CASSLGQGTLYNEQFF,TGTGCCAGTAGTCTGGGACAGGGCACGCTTTACAATGAGCAGTTCTTC
.,.,TRBJ1-2,TRBV6-1,CASSELRDGYTF,TGTGCCAGCAGTGAACTCAGGGATGGCTACACCTTC
.,.,TRBJ1-1,TRBV19,CASSLTGGAGEAFF,TGTGCCAGTAGTCTAACTGGGGGCGCAGGGGAAGCTTTCTTT
.,.,TRBJ1-4,TRBV15,CATSCLRVNDKLFF,TGTGCCACCAGCTGTCTCCGGGTTAATGACAAACTGTTTTTT
.,TRBD1,TRBJ1-1,TRBV5-1,CASSSGQAGTEAFF,TGCGCCAGCAGCTCGGGACAGGCAGGCACTGAAGCTTTCTTT
.,TRBD1,TRBJ2-7,TRBV19,CASSRVGTGGDSYEQYF,TGTGCCAGTAGTAGAGTCGGGACAGGGGGGGACTCCTACGAGCAGTACTTC
.,.,TRBJ1-2,TRBV30,CASHRTPRGYTF,TGTGCCTCCCACAGGACACCTAGGGGCTACACCTTC
.,.,TRBJ1-4,TRBV18,CASSATVLGEKLFF,TGTGCCAGCTCAGCAACAGTGTTGGGTGAAAAACTGTTTTTT
.,TRBD1,TRBJ1-3,TRBV5-1,CASSLETGAGNTIYF,TGCGCCAGCAGCTTGGAGACAGGGGCGGGAAACACCATATATTTT
.,.,TRBJ1-2,TRBV9,CASSVESAYGYTF,TGTGCCAGCAGCGTAGAGAGTGCCTATGGCTACACCTTC
.,.,TRBJ2-3,TRBV5-1,CASRETGPTDTQYF,TGCGCCAGCAGAGAAACAGGGCCCACAGATACGCAGTATTTT
.,TRBD1,TRBJ2-7,TRBV7-3,CASSRDRYSYEQYF,TGTGCCAGCAGTCGGGACAGGTACTCCTACGAGCAGTACTTC
.,TRBD2,TRBJ2-1,TRBV4-1,CASSPKTFATSGINEQFF,TGCGCCAGCAGCCCAAAAACTTTCGCCACTAGCGGGATAAATGAGCAGTTCTTC
once,.,TRBJ1-5,TRBV18,CASSGGGPGINQPQHF,TGTGCCAGCTCAGGGGGGGGTCCGGGGATCAATCAGCCCCAGCATTTT
.,.,TRBJ2-3,TRBV29-1,CSVSVGGTSTDTQYF,TGCAGCGTTTCCGTGGGGGGTACTAGCACAGATACGCAGTATTTT
.,.,TRBJ2-1,TRBV2,CASSESGYEQFF,TGTGCCAGCAGTGAGTCGGGGTATGAGCAGTTCTTC
.,.,TRBJ1-4,TRBV9,CASSVAPGQGNEKLFF,TGTGCCAGCAGCGTAGCTCCGGGTCAGGGTAATGAAAAACTGTTTTTT
.,TRBD1,TRBJ2-1,TRBV7-9,CASSFGTGLYNEQFF,TGTGCCAGCAGCTTCGGGACAGGGCTATACAATGAGCAGTTCTTC
few,.,TRBJ1-5,TRBV6-5,CASSYARVNQPQHF,TGTGCCAGCAGTTACGCCAGGGTCAATCAGCCCCAGCATTTT
.,TRBD1,TRBJ1-1,TRBV20-1,CSAQGVTEAFF,TGCAGTGCCCAGGGGGTTACTGAAGCTTTCTTT
.,.,TRBJ1-1,TRBV19,CASTPILTDYTEAFF,TGTGCCAGTACGCCCATATTGACAGACTACACTGAAGCTTTCTTT
.,TRBD1,TRBJ1-2,TRBV29-1,CSVVGTGVYGYTF,TGCAGCGTTGTTGGGACAGGGGTATATGGCTACACCTTC
once,TRBD2,TRBJ2-1,TRBV5-1,CASSLEGLAGVDEQFF,TGCGCCAGCAGCTTGGAAGGGCTAGCGGGAGTCGATGAGCAGTTCTTC
.,.,TRBJ2-3,TRBV5-1,CASSTAAGGTDTQYF,TGCGCCAGCAGCACCGCCGCCGGGGGAACAGATACGCAGTATTTT
.,TRBD1,TRBJ1-1,TRBV6-5,CASSYSGTEWEAFF,TGTGCCAGCAGTTACTCGGGGACAGAGTGGGAAGCTTTCTTT
.,TRBD2,TRBJ2-2,TRBV30,CAWSASGGASGELFF,TGTGCCTGGAGTGCTAGCGGGGGGGCCTCAGGGGAGCTGTTTTTT
once,.,TRBJ2-3,TRBV7-9,CASSLPGSITDTQYF,TGTGCCAGCAGCTTACCAGGCTCTATCACAGATACGCAGTATTTT
.,.,TRBJ1-2,TRBV4-1,CASSRASYDYTF,TGCGCCAGCAGCCGCGCCTCCTATGACTACACCTTC
.,.,TRBJ1-1,TRBV6-5,CASSYTAGWAEAFF,TGTGCCAGCAGTTACACTGCAGGGTGGGCTGAAGCTTTCTTT
.,.,TRBJ1-2,TRBV5-1,CASGGGGQDYGYTF,TGCGCCAGCGGAGGCGGGGGCCAAGACTATGGCTACACCTTC
.,.,TRBJ2-3,TRBV7-2,CASSPLMAVGTQYF,TGTGCCAGCAGCCCCTTAATGGCGGTTGGTACGCAGTATTTT
.,.,TRBJ1-3,TRBV7-8,CASSLTITSSGNTIYF,TGTGCCAGCAGCTTGACAATTACAAGCTCTGGAAACACCATATATTTT
.,.,TRBJ1-1,TRBV27,CASRHGSGGTEAFF,TGTGCCAGCAGGCACGGGTCCGGGGGGACTGAAGCTTTCTTT
.,.,TRBJ1-1,TRBV5-1,CASSLGASNTEAFF,TGCGCCAGCAGCTTGGGAGCCTCGAACACTGAAGCTTTCTTT